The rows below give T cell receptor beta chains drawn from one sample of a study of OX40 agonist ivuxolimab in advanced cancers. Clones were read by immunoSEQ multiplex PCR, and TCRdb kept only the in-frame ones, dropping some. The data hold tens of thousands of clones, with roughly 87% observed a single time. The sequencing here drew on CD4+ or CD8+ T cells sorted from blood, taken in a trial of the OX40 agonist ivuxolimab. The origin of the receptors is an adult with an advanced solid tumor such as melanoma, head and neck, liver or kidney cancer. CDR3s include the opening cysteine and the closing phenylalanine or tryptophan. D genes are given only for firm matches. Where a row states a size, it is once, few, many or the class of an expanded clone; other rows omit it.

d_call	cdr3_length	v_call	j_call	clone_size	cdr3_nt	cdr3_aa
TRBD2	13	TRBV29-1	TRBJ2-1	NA	TGCAGCGTTGCGTTGGGAAGCGGGGGGGAGCAGTTCTTC	CSVALGSGGEQFF
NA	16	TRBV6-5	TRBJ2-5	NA	TGTGCCAGCAGTTACTGGGCGGGGGCCTTAGGGGAGACCCAGTACTTC	CASSYWAGALGETQYF
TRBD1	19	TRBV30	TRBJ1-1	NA	TGTGCCTGGAGCCCGAATTGGCCCCGAGACAGGGGGGCGGACACTGAAGCTTTCTTT	CAWSPNWPRDRGADTEAFF
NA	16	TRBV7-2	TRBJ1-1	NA	TGTGCCAGCAGCTTAAGGGGGGCGCGAGGAAACACTGAAGCTTTCTTT	CASSLRGARGNTEAFF
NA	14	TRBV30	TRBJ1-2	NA	TGTGCCTGGAGTCCGACAGGTCTAAACTATGGCTACACCTTC	CAWSPTGLNYGYTF
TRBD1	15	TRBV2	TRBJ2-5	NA	TGTGCCAGCAGTAGACGCGACAGGGGTCAAGAGACCCAGTACTTC	CASSRRDRGQETQYF
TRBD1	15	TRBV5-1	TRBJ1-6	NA	TGCGCCAGCAGCTGGACGGGACAGAGTAATTCACCCCTCCACTTT	CASSWTGQSNSPLHF
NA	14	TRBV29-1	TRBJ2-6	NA	TGCAGCGTTGAAGTGGGGGCTGGGGCCAACGTCCTGACTTTC	CSVEVGAGANVLTF
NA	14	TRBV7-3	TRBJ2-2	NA	TGTGCCAGCAGCTCAGGGCTGAACACCGGGGAGCTGTTTTTT	CASSSGLNTGELFF
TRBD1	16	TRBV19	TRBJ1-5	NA	TGTGCCAGTAGTATCGCAGGGGGAGGATGGAATCAGCCCCAGCATTTT	CASSIAGGGWNQPQHF
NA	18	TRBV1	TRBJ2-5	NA	TGCACCAGCAGCCAAGCGGATCGGGCAACCTTCCGTCCGGGGACCCAGTACTTC	CTSSQADRATFRPGTQYF
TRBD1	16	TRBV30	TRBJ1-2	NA	TGTGCCTGGAGGGGACAGGGAGGGTACGGGGACTATGGCTACACCTTC	CAWRGQGGYGDYGYTF
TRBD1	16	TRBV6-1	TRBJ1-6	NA	TGTGCCAGCAGTGAATGGACAGGGTGGAATAATTCACCCCTCCACTTT	CASSEWTGWNNSPLHF
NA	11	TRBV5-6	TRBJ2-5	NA	TGTGCCAGCAGCTTTGGAGAGACCCAGTACTTC	CASSFGETQYF
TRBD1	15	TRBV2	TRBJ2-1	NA	TGTGCCAGCACTGAACCGGGACAGGGATACAATGAGCAGTTCTTC	CASTEPGQGYNEQFF
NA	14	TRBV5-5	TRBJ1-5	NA	TGTGCCAGCAGCCCGCAGGTTAGCAATCAGCCCCAGCATTTT	CASSPQVSNQPQHF
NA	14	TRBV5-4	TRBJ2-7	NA	TGTGCCAGCAGCGAATCAGGTGTTACCTACGAGCAGTACTTC	CASSESGVTYEQYF
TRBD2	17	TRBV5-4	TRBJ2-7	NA	TGTGCCAGCAGCTCCGGACGAGCGGGAGGGCCAGGTGGAGAGCAGTACTTC	CASSSGRAGGPGGEQYF
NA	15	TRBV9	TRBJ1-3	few	TGTGCCAGCAGCGATGCCGGGTTCTCTGGAAACACCATATATTTT	CASSDAGFSGNTIYF
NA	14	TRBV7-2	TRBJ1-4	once	TGTGCCAGCAGCTTAAACTTAGTTTGGGAAAAACTGTTTTTT	CASSLNLVWEKLFF
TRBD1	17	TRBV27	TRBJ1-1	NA	TGTGCCAGCAGTACAAACATCAGGGGGTTGGGGAACACTGAAGCTTTCTTT	CASSTNIRGLGNTEAFF
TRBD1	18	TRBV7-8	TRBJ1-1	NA	TGTGCCAGCAGCCAAGACCGGGACAGGGGTTTGAGGAGCACTGAAGCTTTCTTT	CASSQDRDRGLRSTEAFF
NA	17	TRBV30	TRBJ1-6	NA	TGTGCCTGGCATGCCCGGTCCGACAGAGCTTTGTTGTCACCCCTCCACTTT	CAWHARSDRALLSPLHF
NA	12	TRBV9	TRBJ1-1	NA	TGTGCCAGCAGCGACCTCCACACTGAAGCTTTCTTT	CASSDLHTEAFF
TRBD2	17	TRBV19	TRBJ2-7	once	TGTGCCAGTAGCCCGGGACTAGCGGGAGGTGGGACCTACGAGCAGTACTTC	CASSPGLAGGGTYEQYF
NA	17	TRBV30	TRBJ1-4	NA	TGTGCCTGGAGTGTACGACCCGGAGGCACGATGGGAGAAAAACTGTTTTTT	CAWSVRPGGTMGEKLFF
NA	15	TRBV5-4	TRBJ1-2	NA	TGTGCCAGCAGCTTGCCCGGGGGAGCTAACTATGGCTACACCTTC	CASSLPGGANYGYTF
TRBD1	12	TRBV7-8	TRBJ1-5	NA	TGTGCCAGCAGCCGGGACAGCCAGCCCCAGCATTTT	CASSRDSQPQHF
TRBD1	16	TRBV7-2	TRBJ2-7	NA	TGTGCCAGCAGCTTAGCCGCCGGGACAGGAACCTACGAGCAGTACTTC	CASSLAAGTGTYEQYF
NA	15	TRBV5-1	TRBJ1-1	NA	TGCGCCAGCAGCTTGGTAGGGAGGGAAAGCACTGAAGCTTTCTTT	CASSLVGRESTEAFF
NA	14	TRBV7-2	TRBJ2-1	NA	TGTGCCAGCAGCTTAAGGGACGGGGCTATGACGCAGTTCTTC	CASSLRDGAMTQFF
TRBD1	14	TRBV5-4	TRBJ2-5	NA	TGTGCCAGCAGCGTTACAGGGGGTCGGGAGACCCAGTACTTC	CASSVTGGRETQYF
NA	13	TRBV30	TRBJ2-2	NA	TGTGCCTGGAGTGTCGGGGGCACCGGGGAGCTGTTTTTT	CAWSVGGTGELFF
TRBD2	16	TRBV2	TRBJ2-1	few	TGTGCCAGCAAAGGGGCCCTGGGACTAGCGGTAAATGAGCAGTTCTTC	CASKGALGLAVNEQFF
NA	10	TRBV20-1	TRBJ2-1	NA	TGCAGTGCCGCCGGCAATGAGCAGTTCTTC	CSAAGNEQFF
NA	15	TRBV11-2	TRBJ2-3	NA	TGTGCCAGCAGCCGTAGCGGTTCTAGCACAGATACGCAGTATTTT	CASSRSGSSTDTQYF
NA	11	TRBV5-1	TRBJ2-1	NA	TGCGCCAGCAGCTTGGAGTCAGAGCAGTTCTTC	CASSLESEQFF
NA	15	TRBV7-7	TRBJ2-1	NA	TGTGCTAGCAGCTTAGGACAGAACTCCTACAATGAGCAGTTCTTC	CASSLGQNSYNEQFF
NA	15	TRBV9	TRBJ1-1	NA	TGTGCCAGCAGCGGACCGGACCTTCGCGGCACTGAAGCTTTCTTT	CASSGPDLRGTEAFF
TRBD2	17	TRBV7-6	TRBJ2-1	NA	TGTGCCAGCTCCCCACAAGAGACTAGCGGAACCTACAATGAGCAGTTCTTC	CASSPQETSGTYNEQFF
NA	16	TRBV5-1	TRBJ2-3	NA	TGCGCCAGCAGCTTGGGGACAGCCAGTCAATCGGATACGCAGTATTTT	CASSLGTASQSDTQYF
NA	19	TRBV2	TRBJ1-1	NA	TGTGCCAGCAAATTGCAGGGCTCCATCAACTACGGGGCGAACACTGAAGCTTTCTTT	CASKLQGSINYGANTEAFF
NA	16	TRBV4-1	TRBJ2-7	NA	TGCGCCAGCAGCCAAAACCCCCACATTACCTCCTACGAGCAGTACTTC	CASSQNPHITSYEQYF
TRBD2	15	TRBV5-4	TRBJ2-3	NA	TGTGCCAGCAGCTTGAGTGCGGGGGGGCCCGATACGCAGTATTTT	CASSLSAGGPDTQYF
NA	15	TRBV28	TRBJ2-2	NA	TGTGCCAGCAGTTCCCTCGGCAGGAACACCGGGGAGCTGTTTTTT	CASSSLGRNTGELFF
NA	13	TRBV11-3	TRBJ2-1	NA	TGTGCCAGCAGCTTAGCCCGGGGCGGTGAGCAGTTCTTC	CASSLARGGEQFF
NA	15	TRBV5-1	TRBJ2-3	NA	TGCGCCAGCAGCCTCAGGACTGACAACACAGATACGCAGTATTTT	CASSLRTDNTDTQYF
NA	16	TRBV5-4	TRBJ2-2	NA	TGTGCCAGCAGCGCCCCCCGCGGGCAGGACACCGGGGAGCTGTTTTTT	CASSAPRGQDTGELFF
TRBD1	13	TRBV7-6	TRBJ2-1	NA	TGTGCCAGCAGCCGACAGGGGGCAAATGAGCAGTTCTTC	CASSRQGANEQFF
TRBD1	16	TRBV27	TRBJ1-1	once	TGTGCCAGCAGTCAACTCAGGGGGCACGGGAACACTGAAGCTTTCTTT	CASSQLRGHGNTEAFF
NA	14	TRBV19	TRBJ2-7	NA	TGTGCCAGTAGTATAGAGCCGTTCACCTACGAGCAGTACTTC	CASSIEPFTYEQYF
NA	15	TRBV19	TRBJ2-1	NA	TGTGCCAGTAGGGGGCGGGGTAGCTCCTACAATGAGCAGTTCTTC	CASRGRGSSYNEQFF
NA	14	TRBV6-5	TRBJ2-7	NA	TGTGCCAGCAGTTACTCACCAGGGGCGTACGAGCAGTACTTC	CASSYSPGAYEQYF
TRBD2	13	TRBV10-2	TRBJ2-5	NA	TGCGCCAGCAGTGTAGCTAGCGGGGAGACCCAGTACTTC	CASSVASGETQYF
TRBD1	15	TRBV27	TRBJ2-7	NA	TGTGCCAGCAGTTTATTGGGACAGGGAGCCTACGAGCAGTACTTC	CASSLLGQGAYEQYF